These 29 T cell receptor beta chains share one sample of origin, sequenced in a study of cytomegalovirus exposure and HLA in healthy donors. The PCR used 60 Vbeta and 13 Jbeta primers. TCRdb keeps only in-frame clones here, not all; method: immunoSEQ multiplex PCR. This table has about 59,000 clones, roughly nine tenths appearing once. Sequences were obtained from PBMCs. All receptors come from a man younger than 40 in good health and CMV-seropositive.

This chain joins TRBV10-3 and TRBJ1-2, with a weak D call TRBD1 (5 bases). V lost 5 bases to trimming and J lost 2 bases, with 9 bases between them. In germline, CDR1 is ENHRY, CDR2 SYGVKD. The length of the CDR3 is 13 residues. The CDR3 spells CAISLQENYGYTF. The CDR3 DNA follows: TGTGCCATCAGTCTACAGGAAAACTATGGCTACACCTTC.

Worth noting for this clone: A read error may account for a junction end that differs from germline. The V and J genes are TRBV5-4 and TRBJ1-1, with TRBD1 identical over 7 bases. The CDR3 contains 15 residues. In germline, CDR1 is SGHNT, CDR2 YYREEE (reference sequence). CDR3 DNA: TGTGCCAGCAGATTGGGCGGCAGGGGGGAAACTGAAGCTTTCTTT. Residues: CASRLGGRGETEAFF.

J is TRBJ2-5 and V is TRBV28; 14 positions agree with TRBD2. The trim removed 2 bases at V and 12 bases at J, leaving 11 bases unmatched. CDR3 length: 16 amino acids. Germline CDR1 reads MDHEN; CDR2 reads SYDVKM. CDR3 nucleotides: TGTGCCAGCAGTTTACAGTCCGGGACTAGCGGGAGACGGAAGTACTTC. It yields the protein CASSLQSGTSGRRKYF.

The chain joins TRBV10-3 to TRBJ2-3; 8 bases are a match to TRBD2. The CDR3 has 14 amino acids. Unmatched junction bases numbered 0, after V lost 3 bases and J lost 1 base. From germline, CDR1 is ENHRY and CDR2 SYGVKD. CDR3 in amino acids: CAISELAGTDTQYF. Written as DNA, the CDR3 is TGTGCCATCAGTGAACTAGCGGGCACAGATACGCAGTATTTT.

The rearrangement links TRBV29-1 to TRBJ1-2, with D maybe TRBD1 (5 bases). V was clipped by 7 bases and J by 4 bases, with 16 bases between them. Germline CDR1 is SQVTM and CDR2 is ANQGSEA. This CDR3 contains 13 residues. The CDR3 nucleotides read TGCAGCGCCAGAGGGGAGGGCGGCTATGGCTACACCTTC. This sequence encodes CSARGEGGYGYTF.

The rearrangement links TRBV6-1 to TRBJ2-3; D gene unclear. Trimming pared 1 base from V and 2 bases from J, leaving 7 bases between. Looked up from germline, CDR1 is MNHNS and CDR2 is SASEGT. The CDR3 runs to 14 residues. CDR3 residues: CASSEGHYTDTQYF. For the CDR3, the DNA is TGTGCCAGCAGTGAAGGGCATTACACAGATACGCAGTATTTT.

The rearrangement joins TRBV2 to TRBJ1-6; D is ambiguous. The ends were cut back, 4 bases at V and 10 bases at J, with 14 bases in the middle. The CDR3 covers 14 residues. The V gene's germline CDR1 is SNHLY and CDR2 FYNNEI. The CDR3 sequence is CASSVRSSDSPLHF. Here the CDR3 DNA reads TGTGCCAGCAGTGTGAGGTCCTCTGACTCACCCCTCCACTTT.

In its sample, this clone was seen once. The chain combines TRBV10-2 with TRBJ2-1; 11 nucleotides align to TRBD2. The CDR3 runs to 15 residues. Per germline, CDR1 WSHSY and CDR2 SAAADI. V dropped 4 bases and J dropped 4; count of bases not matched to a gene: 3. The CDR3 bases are TGCGCCAGCAGTGTAGCGGGAGGGCCTTACAATGAGCAGTTCTTC. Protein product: CASSVAGGPYNEQFF.

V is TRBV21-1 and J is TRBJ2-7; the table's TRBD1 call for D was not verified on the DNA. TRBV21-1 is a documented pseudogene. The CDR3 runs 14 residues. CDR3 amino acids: CASSKAQDNYEQYF. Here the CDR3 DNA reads TGTGCCAGCAGCAAAGCCCAGGACAACTACGAGCAGTACTTC.

CDR3 nucleotides: TGTGCCAGCAGCTTAGCCCCCACTAGCGGCGCCTACGAGCAGTACTTC. Its protein product is CASSLAPTSGAYEQYF. This chain uses TRBV7-2 with TRBJ2-7; 8 nucleotides align to TRBD2. Trimming removed 0 bases from V and 2 bases from J; junction bases left unmatched: 6. The germline gives CDR1 SGHTA, CDR2 FQGNSA. The CDR3 covers 16 residues.

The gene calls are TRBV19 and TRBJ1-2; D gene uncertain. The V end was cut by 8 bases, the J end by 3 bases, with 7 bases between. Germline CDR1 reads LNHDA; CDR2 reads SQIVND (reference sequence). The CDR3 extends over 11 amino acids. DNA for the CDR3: TGTGCCAGTCGTCAGGACTATGGCTACACCTTC. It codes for CASRQDYGYTF.

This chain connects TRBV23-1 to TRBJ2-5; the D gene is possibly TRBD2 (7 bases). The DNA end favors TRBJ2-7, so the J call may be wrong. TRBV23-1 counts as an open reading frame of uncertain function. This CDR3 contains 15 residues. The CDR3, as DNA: TGCGCCAGCAGTCAAGTGGGGGGGGCGGTCTACGAGCAGTACTTC. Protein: CASSQVGGAVYEQYF.

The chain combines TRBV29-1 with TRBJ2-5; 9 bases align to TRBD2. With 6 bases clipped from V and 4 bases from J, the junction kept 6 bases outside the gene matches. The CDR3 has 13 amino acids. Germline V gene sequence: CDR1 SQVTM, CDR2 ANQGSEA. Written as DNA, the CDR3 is TGCAGCGTCCGAGCGGGAGGTCGAGAGACCCAGTACTTC. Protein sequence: CSVRAGGRETQYF.

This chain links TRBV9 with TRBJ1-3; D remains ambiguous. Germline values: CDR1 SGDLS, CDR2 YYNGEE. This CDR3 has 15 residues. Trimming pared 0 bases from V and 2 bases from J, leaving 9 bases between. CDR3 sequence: CASSVGGSPGNTIYF. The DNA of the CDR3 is TGTGCCAGCAGCGTAGGAGGGTCCCCTGGAAACACCATATATTTT.

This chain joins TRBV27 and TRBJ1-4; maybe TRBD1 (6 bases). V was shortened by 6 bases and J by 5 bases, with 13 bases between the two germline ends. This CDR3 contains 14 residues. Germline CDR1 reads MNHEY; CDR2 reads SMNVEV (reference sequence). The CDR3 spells CASSLDRWNEKLFF. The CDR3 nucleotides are TGTGCCAGCAGCCTCGACAGGTGGAATGAAAAACTGTTTTTT.

This CDR3 reads CASSSGTSSLYEQYF. The CDR3 nucleotides are TGTGCCAGCAGCTCCGGGACTTCCTCCCTATACGAGCAGTACTTC. The chain couples TRBV7-2 to TRBJ2-7; perhaps TRBD2 as D (6 bases). The CDR3 has 15 residues. The germline V gene encodes CDR1 SGHTA and CDR2 FQGNSA. Trimming removed 4 bases at V and 4 bases at J, with 17 bases between.

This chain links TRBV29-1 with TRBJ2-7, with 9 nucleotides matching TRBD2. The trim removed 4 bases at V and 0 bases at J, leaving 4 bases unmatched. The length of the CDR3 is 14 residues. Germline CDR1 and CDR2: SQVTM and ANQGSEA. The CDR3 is CSVGSGGSSYEQYF. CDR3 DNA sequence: TGCAGCGTTGGAAGCGGGGGGAGCTCCTACGAGCAGTACTTC.

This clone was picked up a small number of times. The CDR3 DNA follows: TGTGCCAGCAGCTTGTCTGGAGAGACGCAGTATTTT. Its protein product is CASSLSGETQYF. The rearrangement links TRBV5-4 to TRBJ2-3; no definite D call. The CDR3 contains 12 residues. Germline loops: CDR1 SGHNT, CDR2 YYREEE (reference sequence). V was clipped by 1 base and J by 9 bases, with 9 bases between them.

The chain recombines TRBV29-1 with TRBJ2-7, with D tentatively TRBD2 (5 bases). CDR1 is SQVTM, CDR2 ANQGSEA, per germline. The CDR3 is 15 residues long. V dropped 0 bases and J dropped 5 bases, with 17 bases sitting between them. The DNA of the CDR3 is TGCAGCGTTGAAGAAGGAACGAGGGTAAGGCACGAGCAGTACTTC. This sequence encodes CSVEEGTRVRHEQYF.

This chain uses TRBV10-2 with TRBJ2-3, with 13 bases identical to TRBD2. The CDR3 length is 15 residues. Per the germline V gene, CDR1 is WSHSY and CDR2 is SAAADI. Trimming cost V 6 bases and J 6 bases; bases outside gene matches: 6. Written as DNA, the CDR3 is TGCGCCAGCAGCTGGACTAGCGGGAGTGAGGATACGCAGTATTTT. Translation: CASSWTSGSEDTQYF.

The CDR3 nucleotides read TGTGCCAGCAGCTTAAACAGGGGGCAGGGTGAGCAGTTCTTC. Its protein product is CASSLNRGQGEQFF. V usage is TRBV7-2 and J usage is TRBJ2-1; 9 positions match TRBD1. The CDR3 is 14 residues long. V dropped 2 bases and J dropped 9; count of bases not matched to a gene: 5. Per germline, CDR1 SGHTA and CDR2 FQGNSA.

As DNA, the CDR3 is TGTGCCAGTAGTATGGGGGGGCGCGTTGAAAAACTGTTTTTT. Protein sequence: CASSMGGRVEKLFF. V is TRBV19 and J is TRBJ1-4, with D possibly TRBD1 on 6 matching bases. Germline assignment: CDR1 LNHDA and CDR2 SQIVND (reference sequence). The CDR3 extends over 14 amino acids. V was pared by 3 bases and J by 7 bases, with 12 bases between.

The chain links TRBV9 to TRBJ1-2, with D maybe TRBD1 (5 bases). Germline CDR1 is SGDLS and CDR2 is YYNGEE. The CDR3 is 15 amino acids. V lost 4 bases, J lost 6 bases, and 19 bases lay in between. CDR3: CASSPRQSPSNGYTF. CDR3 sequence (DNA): TGTGCCAGCAGCCCCCGACAGAGTCCATCGAATGGCTACACCTTC.

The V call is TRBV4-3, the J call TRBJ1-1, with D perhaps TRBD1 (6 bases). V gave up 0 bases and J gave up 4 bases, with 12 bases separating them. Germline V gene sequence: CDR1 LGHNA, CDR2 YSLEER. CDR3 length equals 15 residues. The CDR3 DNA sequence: TGCGCCAGCAGCCAAGATTGGGGGCGAAGCACTGAAGCTTTCTTT. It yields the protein CASSQDWGRSTEAFF.

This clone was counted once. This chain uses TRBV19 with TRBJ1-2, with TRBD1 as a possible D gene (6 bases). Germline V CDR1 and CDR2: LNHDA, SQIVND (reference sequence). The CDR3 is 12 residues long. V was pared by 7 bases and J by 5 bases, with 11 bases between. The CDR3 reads CASTETGYGYTF. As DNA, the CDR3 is TGTGCCAGTACCGAGACAGGATATGGCTACACCTTC.

CDR3 in amino acids: CASSERTGIVNTEAFF. In nucleotides, the CDR3 is TGTGCCAGCAGCGAACGGACAGGGATAGTGAACACTGAAGCTTTCTTT. The chain combines TRBV9 with TRBJ1-1; 8 nucleotides line up with TRBD1. V shed 3 bases and J 0 bases; nucleotides not matched to a gene: 7. This CDR3 comprises 16 residues. Germline loops: CDR1 SGDLS, CDR2 YYNGEE.

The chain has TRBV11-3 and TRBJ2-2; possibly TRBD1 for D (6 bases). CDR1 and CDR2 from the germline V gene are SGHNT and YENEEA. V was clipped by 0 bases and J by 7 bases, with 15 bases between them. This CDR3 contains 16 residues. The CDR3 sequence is CASSLEGTLGGGELFF. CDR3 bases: TGTGCCAGCAGCTTAGAGGGGACACTGGGCGGCGGGGAGCTGTTTTTT.

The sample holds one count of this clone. CDR3 sequence (DNA): TGCGCCAGCAGCTCCGGACTAGACGAGCAGTACTTC. Encoded protein: CASSSGLDEQYF. This chain links TRBV5-1 with TRBJ2-7, with 7 bases identical to TRBD2. With 3 bases clipped from V and 5 bases from J, the junction kept 2 bases outside the gene matches. CDR1 and CDR2 (germline): SGHRS, YFSETQ. The CDR3 totals 12 residues.

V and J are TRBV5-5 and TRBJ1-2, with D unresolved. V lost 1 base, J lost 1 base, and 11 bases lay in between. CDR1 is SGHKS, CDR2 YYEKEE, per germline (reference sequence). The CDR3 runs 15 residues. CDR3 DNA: TGTGCCAGCAGCTTGAGAGCTACCCTTAACTATGGCTACACCTTC. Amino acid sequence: CASSLRATLNYGYTF.